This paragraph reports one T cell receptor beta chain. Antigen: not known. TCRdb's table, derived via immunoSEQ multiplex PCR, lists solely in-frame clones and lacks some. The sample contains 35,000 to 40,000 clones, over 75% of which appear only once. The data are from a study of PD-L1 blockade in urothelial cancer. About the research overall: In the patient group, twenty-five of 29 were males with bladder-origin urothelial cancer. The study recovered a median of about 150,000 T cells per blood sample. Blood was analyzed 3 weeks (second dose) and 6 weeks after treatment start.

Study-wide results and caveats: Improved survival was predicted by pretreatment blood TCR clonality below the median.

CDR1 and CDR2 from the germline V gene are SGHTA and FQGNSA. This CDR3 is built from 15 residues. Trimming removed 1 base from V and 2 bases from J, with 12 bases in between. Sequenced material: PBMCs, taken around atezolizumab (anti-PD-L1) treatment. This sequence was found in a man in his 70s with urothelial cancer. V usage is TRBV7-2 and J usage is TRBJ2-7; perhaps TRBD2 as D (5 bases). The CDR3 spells CASSLGLDGTYEQYF. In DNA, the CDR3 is TGTGCCAGCAGCTTAGGTCTGGACGGGACCTACGAGCAGTACTTC.